The TCR beta chain described here comes from a study of CD8+CD57+ T cells in acquired aplastic anemia. Study background: Sorted CD4+ and CD8+ cells yielded about 3 ug of DNA on average. Read counts for CD4+ cells (from healthy donors) averaged about 10.8 million.

This CDR3 region has 16 residues. V lost 7 bases, J lost 0 bases, and 7 bases stayed unmatched. The study profiled TCR beta VDJ and CDR3 using genomic DNA as template. TCRdb reprocessed the reads with MiXCR, giving one entry per CDR3 protein. The sample yields more than 150,000 distinct CDR3 sequences, under 55% seen once. Concerning this clonotype: The antigen is unknown.

The study's findings and limits: A set of twenty-nine CD8+ CDR3 sequences was shared between patients and controls, and these sequences appeared highly expressed in patients.

This chain links TRBV12-3 or TRBV12-4 with TRBJ2-1; 9 bases match TRBD2. The sequence derives from a human donor in good health. Sequenced material: sorted CD4+, CD8+, or CD8+CD57+ T cells (not recorded which) from PBMCs. The chain's CDR3 is CASMGREGPSYNEQFF. CDR3 DNA sequence: TGTGCCAGCATGGGGCGGGAGGGCCCCTCCTACAATGAGCAGTTCTTC.